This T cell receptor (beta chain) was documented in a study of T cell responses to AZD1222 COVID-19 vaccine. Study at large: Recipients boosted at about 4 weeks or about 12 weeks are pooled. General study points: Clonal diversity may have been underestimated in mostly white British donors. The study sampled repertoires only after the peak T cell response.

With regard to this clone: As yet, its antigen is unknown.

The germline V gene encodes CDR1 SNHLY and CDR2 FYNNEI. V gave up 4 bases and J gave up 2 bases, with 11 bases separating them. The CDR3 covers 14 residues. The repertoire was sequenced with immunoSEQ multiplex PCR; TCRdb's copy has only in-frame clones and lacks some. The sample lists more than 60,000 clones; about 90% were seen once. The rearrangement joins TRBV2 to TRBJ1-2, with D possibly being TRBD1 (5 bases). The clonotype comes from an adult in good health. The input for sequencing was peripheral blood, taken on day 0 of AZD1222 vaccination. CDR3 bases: TGTGCCAGCAGTGGTGGGACGGTCAACTATGGCTACACCTTC. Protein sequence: CASSGGTVNYGYTF.